Listed here are 20 T cell receptor beta chains from one sample, sequenced in a study of PD-1 blockade in classical Hodgkin lymphoma. Method: immunoSEQ multiplex PCR; TCRdb's copy keeps in-frame clones and lacks some. The top ten hold around 3.3% of the sample, which has 28,000 or so clones, around 72% seen once. Indicated time point: cycle 4 day 1 (C4D1), after about 6 weeks of nivolumab. Each patient experienced a relapse that followed autologous stem cell transplantation, and brentuximab vedotin exposure varied. The sample here was peripheral blood mononuclear cells (PBMCs), taken before the fourth cycle of nivolumab. These receptors all come from a human donor with classical Hodgkin lymphoma.

The chain joins TRBV29-1 to TRBJ1-3; 10 bases map to TRBD1. Germline CDR1 reads SQVTM; CDR2 reads ANQGSEA. The CDR3 runs to 15 residues. V gave up 3 bases and J gave up 4 bases; unmatched junction bases: 6. The CDR3 reads CSVETGTGVGNTIYF. In DNA, the CDR3 is TGCAGCGTTGAGACCGGGACAGGGGTCGGAAACACCATATATTTT.

In nucleotides, the CDR3 is TGTGCCAGCAGCCTGACTAGCGGGACTACCTACGAGCAGTACTTC. Its translation is CASSLTSGTTYEQYF. The V gene is TRBV5-4, the J gene TRBJ2-7; 11 bases align to TRBD2. Trimming at V came to 4 bases and at J to 2 bases, leaving 5 bases not matched to a gene. The CDR3 loop spans 15 amino acids. The V gene's germline CDR1 is SGHNT and CDR2 YYREEE (reference sequence).

The chain recombines TRBV11-2 with TRBJ2-5; 13 bases fit TRBD2. The CDR3 runs 15 residues. Germline-derived CDR1 and CDR2 are SGHAT and FQNNGV. Trimming removed 3 bases from V and 5 bases from J; junction bases left unmatched: 3. The CDR3 sequence is CASSFTSGRGETQYF. The CDR3 DNA sequence: TGTGCCAGCAGCTTCACTAGCGGGAGGGGGGAGACCCAGTACTTC.

This clone was seen a handful of times. This chain links TRBV5-1 with TRBJ2-7; 9 positions match TRBD2. This CDR3 has 15 amino acids. V lost 4 bases to trimming and J lost 7 bases; unmatched junction nucleotides: 12. Germline-derived CDR1 and CDR2 are SGHRS and YFSETQ. The CDR3 sequence: CASSARRGGSEEQYF. The CDR3 coding sequence is TGCGCCAGCAGCGCACGGCGGGGGGGGTCGGAAGAGCAGTACTTC.

The chain joins TRBV28 to TRBJ1-1; D not certain. The germline CDR1 and CDR2 sequences are MDHEN and SYDVKM. Trimming shortened V by 3 bases and J by 1 base, and 9 bases separated the two germline ends. This CDR3 contains 14 residues. The CDR3 loop is CASSLSRRNTEAFF. The CDR3 bases are TGTGCCAGCAGTTTGTCCCGAAGGAACACTGAAGCTTTCTTT.

This chain connects TRBV5-6 to TRBJ1-2; D might be TRBD1 (6 bases). The CDR3 runs 16 residues. Germline values: CDR1 SGHDT, CDR2 YYEEEE. V was pared by 0 bases and J by 0 bases, with 12 bases between. DNA of the CDR3: TGTGCCAGCAGCTTGGCACAGGGCCTGACTAACTATGGCTACACCTTC. Protein sequence: CASSLAQGLTNYGYTF.

J is TRBJ2-3 and V is TRBV6-6; 11 positions match TRBD2. Germline values: CDR1 MNHNY, CDR2 SVGAGI (reference sequence). This CDR3 spans 14 amino acids. Trimming removed 7 bases from V and 1 base from J; junction bases left unmatched: 1. The CDR3 loop is CASMTSGGTDTQYF. The CDR3 nucleotides are TGTGCCAGCATGACTAGCGGGGGCACAGATACGCAGTATTTT.

The V gene is TRBV30, the J gene TRBJ1-5; tentatively, D is TRBD1 (5 bases). The CDR3 runs to 13 residues. Germline CDR1 GTSNPN, CDR2 SVGIG (reference sequence). Between the trimmed V and J ends, which lost 5 bases and 1 base, there was a span of 9 bases. The CDR3, as DNA: TGTGCCTGGGGCCGGGGCAGCAATCAGCCCCAGCATTTT. Translation gives CAWGRGSNQPQHF.

This chain links TRBV6-1 with TRBJ2-7; D might be TRBD2 (6 bases). CDR3 length: 14 residues. CDR1 MNHNS and CDR2 SASEGT come from the germline V gene. V dropped 6 bases and J dropped 5 bases, with 17 bases sitting between them. Here the CDR3 DNA reads TGTGCCAGCAGCCGCGGGATGGACTACCACGAGCAGTACTTC. Amino acids: CASSRGMDYHEQYF.

This clone has just a few counts. V usage is TRBV6-5 and J usage is TRBJ2-4; D might be TRBD1 (5 bases). In germline, CDR1 is MNHEY, CDR2 SVGAGI. V was shortened by 6 bases and J by 3 bases, with 12 bases between the two germline ends. The CDR3 is made up of 14 amino acids. As DNA, the CDR3 is TGTGCCAGCAGCCTAGGGGCTAACAAAAACATTCAGTACTTC. This translates into CASSLGANKNIQYF.

This sequence joins TRBV27 and TRBJ1-4; unclear D gene. CDR3 size: 14 residues. The ends were cut back, 5 bases at V and 2 bases at J, with 9 bases in the middle. Germline CDR1 is MNHEY and CDR2 is SMNVEV (reference sequence). The CDR3 loop reads CASSPGDTNEKLFF. As DNA, the CDR3 is TGTGCCAGCAGTCCGGGAGATACTAATGAAAAACTGTTTTTT. Filled out from reference TRBV27 and TRBJ1-4, the complete variable domain reads EAQVTQNPRYLITVTGKKLTVTCSQNMNHEYMSWYRQDPGLGLRQIYYSMNVEVTDKGDVPEGYKVSRKEKRNFPLILESPSPNQTSLYFCASSPGDTNEKLFFGSGTQLSVL.

In its sample, this clone was seen once. The chain is built from TRBV19 and TRBJ2-1; 8 positions match TRBD2. Unmatched junction bases numbered 3, after V lost 5 bases and J lost 3 bases. CDR3 length: 14 amino acids. Germline lookup yields CDR1 LNHDA and CDR2 SQIVND (reference sequence). CDR3 DNA sequence: TGTGCCAGTAGTGCGGGACTAGTCTACAATGAGCAGTTCTTC. Amino acid sequence: CASSAGLVYNEQFF.

The table lists this clone with a count of one. CDR3 in amino acids: CASSYQGASYEQYF. In DNA form, the CDR3 reads TGTGCCAGCAGCTATCAGGGGGCCAGCTACGAGCAGTACTTC. The chain joins TRBV13 to TRBJ2-7; 8 bases match TRBD1. Germline CDR1 and CDR2: PRHDT and FYEKMQ (reference sequence). The CDR3 covers 14 residues. The J segment lost 3 bases and the V segment lost 4 bases, leaving 5 bases of the junction unmatched.

The rearrangement joins TRBV6-1 to TRBJ2-1; 8 bases are a match to TRBD2. Germline values: CDR1 MNHNS, CDR2 SASEGT. The V gene end was trimmed by 6 bases and the J gene end by 9 bases; junction bases not matched to a gene: 13. This CDR3 has 15 amino acids. The CDR3 loop reads CASRLLAEGLGEQFF. For the CDR3, the DNA is TGTGCCAGCAGGCTACTAGCGGAGGGGCTGGGTGAGCAGTTCTTC.

This clone was detected a few times. CDR3: CTSSQDRGRSVFF. The CDR3 DNA sequence: TGCACCAGCAGCCAGGACCGGGGGAGATCGGTGTTTTTT. The V gene is TRBV1, the J gene TRBJ1-4. TRBV1 is marked as a pseudogene. The CDR3 totals 13 residues.

CDR3 amino acids: CASRGQASSYEQYF. CDR3 DNA: TGTGCCAGCAGGGGACAGGCGAGCTCCTACGAGCAGTACTTC. The chain carries TRBV6-5 and TRBJ2-7, with 8 nucleotides matching TRBD1. CDR1 and CDR2 from the germline V gene are MNHEY and SVGAGI. Losses at the gene ends were 6 bases for V and 0 bases for J; bases not matched to a gene: 4. The CDR3 has 14 residues.

This clone was detected once. This chain connects TRBV6-5 to TRBJ2-1; no reliable D call. There are 14 residues in the CDR3. V was cut by 2 bases and J by 0 bases, with 5 bases left in between. Germline V gives CDR1 MNHEY, CDR2 SVGAGI. The CDR3 protein is CASSYESSYNEQFF. Written as DNA, the CDR3 is TGTGCCAGCAGTTACGAGAGCTCCTACAATGAGCAGTTCTTC.

The gene calls are TRBV5-1 and TRBJ1-2; possible D gene TRBD1, 6 bases. This CDR3 is 14 amino acids long. Germline CDR1 and CDR2: SGHRS and YFSETQ. The V end lost 0 bases, the J end lost 4 bases, and 10 bases lay between the germline ends. The CDR3 sequence: CASSLVGTSYGYTF. In DNA form, the CDR3 reads TGCGCCAGCAGCTTGGTAGGGACAAGCTATGGCTACACCTTC.

This clone was counted between two and nine times. The chain has TRBV7-9 and TRBJ2-2; D not resolved. This CDR3 region has 15 residues. V gave up 1 base and J gave up 5 bases, with 11 bases separating them. Germline assignment: CDR1 SEHNR and CDR2 FQNEAQ (reference sequence). For the CDR3, the DNA is TGTGCCAGCAGCTTAGATACCAAACCAACCGGGGAGCTGTTTTTT. The encoded protein is CASSLDTKPTGELFF.

This clone is a singleton in its sample. J is TRBJ1-3 and V is TRBV4-3, with a weak D call TRBD1 (5 bases). Germline CDR1 is LGHNA and CDR2 is YSLEER. Trimming shortened V by 4 bases and J by 4 bases, and 14 bases separated the two germline ends. CDR3 length: 15 residues. The CDR3: CASSPKEGTGNTIYF. The CDR3 DNA follows: TGCGCCAGCAGCCCCAAGGAGGGGACCGGAAACACCATATATTTT.